Listed here is a single TCR beta chain. The target antigen is unknown. CDR1 MNHEY and CDR2 SMNVEV come from the germline V gene (reference sequence). V lost 2 bases and J lost 9, with 16 bases in between. The CDR3 runs to 14 residues. Treatment noted: some 20 received Ad26.COV2.S at low or high dose, single or two shots; 5 received placebo; per-sample allocation not given. Vaccine and placebo recipients were sampled on day 63 after the first injection. The sample is drawn from a study of Ad26.COV2.S vaccination and SARS-CoV-2 variants. Libraries were prepared by immunoSEQ multiplex PCR; TCRdb keeps only in-frame clonotypes and omits some of them. The data hold around 450,000 clones, with 90% observed a single time. Overall study results and limits: It was reported that spike-specific CD8+ and CD4+ T cell responses were substantially broad after vaccination.

This clonotype originated in a person between 18 and 59 years old who received the Ad26.COV2.S COVID-19 vaccine or a placebo. The J gene is TRBJ2-5, the V gene TRBV27, with D tentatively TRBD1 (6 bases). Sequencing was performed on peripheral blood, taken in a trial of Ad26.COV2.S vaccine versus placebo. CDR3 DNA sequence: TGTGCCAGCAGTTTACAGGGGCAGGGTGGTTCCCAGTACTTC. This encodes CASSLQGQGGSQYF.